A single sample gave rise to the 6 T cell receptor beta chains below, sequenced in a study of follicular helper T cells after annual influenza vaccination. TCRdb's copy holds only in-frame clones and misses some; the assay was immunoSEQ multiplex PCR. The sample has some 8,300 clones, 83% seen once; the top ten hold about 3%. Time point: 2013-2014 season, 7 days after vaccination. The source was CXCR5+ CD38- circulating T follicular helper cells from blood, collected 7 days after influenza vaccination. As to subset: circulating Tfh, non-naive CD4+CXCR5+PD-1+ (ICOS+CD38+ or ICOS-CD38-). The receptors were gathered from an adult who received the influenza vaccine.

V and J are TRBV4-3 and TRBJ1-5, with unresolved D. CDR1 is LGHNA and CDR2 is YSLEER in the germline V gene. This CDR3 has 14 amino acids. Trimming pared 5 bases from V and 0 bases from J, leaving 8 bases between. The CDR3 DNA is TGCGCCAGCAGCACCGGGCCTAGCAATCAGCCCCAGCATTTT. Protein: CASSTGPSNQPQHF.

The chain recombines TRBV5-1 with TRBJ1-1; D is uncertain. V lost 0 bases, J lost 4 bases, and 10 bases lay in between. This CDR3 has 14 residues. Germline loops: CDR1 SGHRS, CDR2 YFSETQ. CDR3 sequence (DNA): TGCGCCAGCAGCTTGGCCGAGAGGGTCACTGAAGCTTTCTTT. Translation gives CASSLAERVTEAFF.

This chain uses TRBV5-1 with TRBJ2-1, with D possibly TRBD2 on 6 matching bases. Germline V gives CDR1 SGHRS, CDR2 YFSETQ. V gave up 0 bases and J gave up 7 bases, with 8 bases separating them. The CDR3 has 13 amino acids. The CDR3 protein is CASSLGTKNEQFF. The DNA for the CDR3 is TGCGCCAGCAGCTTGGGGACTAAAAATGAGCAGTTCTTC. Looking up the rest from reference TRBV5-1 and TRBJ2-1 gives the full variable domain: KAGVTQTPRYLIKTRGQQVTLSCSPISGHRSVSWYQQTPGQGLQFLFEYFSETQRNKGNFPGRFSGRQFSNSRSEMNVSTLELGDSALYLCASSLGTKNEQFFGPGTRLTVL.

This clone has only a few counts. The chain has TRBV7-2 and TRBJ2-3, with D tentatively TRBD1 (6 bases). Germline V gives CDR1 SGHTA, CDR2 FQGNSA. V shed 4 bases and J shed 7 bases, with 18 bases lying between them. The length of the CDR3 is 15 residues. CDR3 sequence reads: CASSYRGGSINTQYF. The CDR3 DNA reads TGTGCCAGCAGCTACCGAGGGGGTTCAATCAATACGCAGTATTTT.

CDR3: CASSYQGRAFF. Written as DNA, the CDR3 is TGTGCCAGCAGTTACCAGGGCCGAGCTTTCTTT. This chain joins TRBV6-5 and TRBJ1-1, with TRBD1 as a possible D gene (5 bases). The CDR3 has 11 amino acids. Germline values: CDR1 MNHEY, CDR2 SVGAGI. Between the trimmed V and J ends, which lost 2 bases and 10 bases, there was a span of 8 bases.

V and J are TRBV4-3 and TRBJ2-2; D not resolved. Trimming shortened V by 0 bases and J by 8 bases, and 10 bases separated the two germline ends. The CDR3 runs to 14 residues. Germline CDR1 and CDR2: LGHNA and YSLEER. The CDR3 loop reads CASSQDLRRGELFF. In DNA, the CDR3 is TGCGCCAGCAGCCAAGATCTTCGACGAGGGGAGCTGTTTTTT.